The next 23 T cell receptor beta chains were all read from a single sample in a study of molecular identifiers for immune sequencing clone quantification. TCRdb fed the PCR reads into MiXCR, producing one record per CDR3 protein. Counted here are approximately 35,000 distinct CDR3 sequences, 15% to 20% occurring once; the ten biggest clones make up 0.9% to 1.2%. Sequences were obtained from naive CD8+ T cells from blood, with Jurkat cell RNA spiked in. Subset indicated: FACS-sorted CD8+CD4-CCR7+CD45RA+ naive T cells. These receptors all come from a human donor in good health. Some libraries in this study had Jurkat cell RNA spiked in.

This clonotype was seen ten or more times. This chain connects TRBV7-6 to TRBJ2-3, with D uncertain. The CDR3 extends over 15 amino acids. V was trimmed by 2 bases and J by 4 bases, leaving 13 bases between them. CDR1 is SGHVS, CDR2 FNYEAQ, per germline. The CDR3 loop is CASSLSPDEADTQYF. In DNA form, the CDR3 reads TGTGCCAGCAGCTTAAGCCCAGACGAGGCAGATACGCAGTATTTT. Based on the CDR3 plus reference TRBV7-6 and TRBJ2-3, the full variable domain is GAGVSQSPRYKVTKRGQDVALRCDPISGHVSLYWYRQALGQGPEFLTYFNYEAQQDKSGLPNDRFSAERPEGSISTLTIQRTEQRDSAMYRCASSLSPDEADTQYFGPGTRLTVL.

The table lists this clonotype with many counts. The rearrangement links TRBV7-2 to TRBJ2-7; D uncertain. The germline V and J ends were trimmed by 5 bases and 2 bases, with 13 bases remaining between them. This CDR3 comprises 14 residues. Germline CDR1 reads SGHTA; CDR2 reads FQGNSA. CDR3 amino acids: CASSKAPLTYEQYF. CDR3 bases: TGTGCCAGCAGCAAGGCCCCGCTAACCTACGAGCAGTACTTC.

This clonotype was seen ten or more times. The CDR3 nucleotides are TGCGCCAGCAGCCAAGATCTTGGGTCCACTGGCCCCCAGTACTTC. Translated, it gives CASSQDLGSTGPQYF. The chain couples TRBV4-3 to TRBJ2-5; D remains ambiguous. Germline V CDR1 and CDR2: LGHNA, YSLEER. V lost 0 bases, J lost 9 bases, and 17 bases lay in between. The CDR3 runs to 15 residues.

Turning to this clonotype: This sequence may be a read error, since a much larger clone differs from it by one base. The genes are TRBV20-1 and TRBJ2-7, with a tentative D call TRBD2 (6 bases). Trimming stripped 2 bases from V and 4 bases from J, with 15 bases between. This CDR3 spans 14 amino acids. The V gene's germline CDR1 is DFQATT and CDR2 SNEGSKA (reference sequence). CDR3 loop: CSARSPGGIYEQYF. CDR3 sequence (DNA): TGCAGTGCTAGATCCCCTGGCGGGATTTACGAGCAGTACTTC.

This clonotype showed up just a few times. A much bigger clone sits one base away, suggesting this may be a read error. The V gene is TRBV5-3, the J gene TRBJ2-1; TRBD1 matches at 7 bases. TRBV5-3 is an ORF for which the function is uncertain. The CDR3 has 16 residues. CDR3 in DNA: TGTGCCAGCAGCCCCACCGGCAGGGGGTTTATAGATGAGCAGCTCTTC. Amino acid sequence: CASSPTGRGFIDEQLF.

The chain combines TRBV12-3 or TRBV12-4 with TRBJ2-5; possibly TRBD1 for D (6 bases). The CDR3 has 16 amino acids. V lost 7 bases and J lost 2, with 20 bases in between. The chain's CDR3 is CASNWSGARLQETQYF. CDR3 DNA sequence: TGTGCCAGCAATTGGTCAGGGGCCCGGCTTCAAGAGACCCAGTACTTC.

There are many counts of this clonotype. The CDR3 loop reads CASSLGYPVGANVLTF. For the CDR3, the DNA is TGTGCCAGTAGTCTGGGCTACCCAGTTGGGGCCAACGTCCTGACTTTC. The chain joins TRBV19 to TRBJ2-6; the D is unclear. CDR3 length: 16 residues. Trimming shortened V by 5 bases and J by 3 bases, and 14 bases separated the two germline ends. Germline V gene lookup returns CDR1 LNHDA and CDR2 SQIVND (reference sequence).

This clonotype was found many times. The chain carries TRBV4-1 and TRBJ1-5; D gene unclear. Germline CDR1 and CDR2: MGHRA and YSYEKL. The CDR3 runs to 14 residues. V was pared by 0 bases and J by 4 bases, with 7 bases between. Here the CDR3 DNA reads TGCGCCAGCAGCCAAGATCAGCAGAATCAGCCCCAGCATTTT. As protein: CASSQDQQNQPQHF.

Many counts were recorded for this clonotype. The chain employs TRBV28 and TRBJ2-3; D is tentatively TRBD1 or TRBD2 (5 bases each). V was shortened by 1 base and J by 3 bases, with 14 bases between the two germline ends. The CDR3 has 16 residues. Per germline, CDR1 MDHEN and CDR2 SYDVKM. Here the CDR3 reads CASSLFGGVGTDTQYF. The CDR3 nucleotides read TGTGCCAGCAGTTTATTTGGGGGAGTGGGTACAGATACGCAGTATTTT.

As for this clonotype: This may stem from a read error, because a much larger clone lies one nucleotide away. This chain links TRBV28 with TRBJ2-7; D might be TRBD2 (6 bases). Germline-derived CDR1 and CDR2 are MDHEN and SYDVKM. CDR3 length: 13 residues. This CDR3 is CASSFWDSYERYF. CDR3 DNA sequence: TGTGCCAGCAGTTTCTGGGACTCCTACGAGCGGTACTTC.

The gene calls are TRBV29-1 and TRBJ1-2; possible D gene TRBD1, 5 bases. Germline CDR1 reads SQVTM; CDR2 reads ANQGSEA. With 3 bases removed from V and 8 bases from J, the gap between germline ends came to 10 bases. The CDR3 has 11 residues. The CDR3 here is CSVDRDFGYTF. CDR3 sequence (DNA): TGCAGCGTTGACAGGGATTTCGGCTACACCTTC. Complete variable domain (other parts from reference TRBV29-1 and TRBJ1-2): SAVISQKPSRDICQRGTSLTIQCQVDSQVTMMFWYRQQPGQSLTLIATANQGSEATYESGFVIDKFPISRPNLTFSTLTVSNMSPEDSSIYLCSVDRDFGYTFGSGTRLTVV.

This clonotype was seen at least ten times. The CDR3 sequence is CSAKYGTYEQYF. DNA of the CDR3: TGCAGTGCTAAGTACGGCACCTACGAGCAGTACTTC. The V and J genes are TRBV20-1 and TRBJ2-7; D gene uncertain. The V and J ends lost 4 bases and 2 bases respectively, with 9 bases between them. CDR1 and CDR2 (germline): DFQATT, SNEGSKA (reference sequence). The CDR3 has 12 residues.

This clonotype was detected only a few times. It is likely a read error, because the conserved phenylalanine at the end of the CDR3 is missing. The chain is built from TRBV3-1 and TRBJ2-3, with D perhaps TRBD2 (6 bases). The germline gives CDR1 LGHDT, CDR2 YNNKEL (reference sequence). The CDR3 sequence is 15 residues long. The V and J ends lost 3 bases and 0 bases respectively, with 10 bases between them. Written as DNA, the CDR3 is TGTGCCAGCAGCCACCCCGGGACTAGCACAGATACGCAGTATTCT. This codes for CASSHPGTSTDTQYS.

This clonotype was detected once. The chain couples TRBV28 to TRBJ2-7; D is unclear. Per germline, CDR1 MDHEN and CDR2 SYDVKM. This CDR3 contains 13 residues. The V and J ends lost 5 bases and 2 bases respectively, with 10 bases between them. This chain's CDR3 is CASSSASTYEQYF. The CDR3 coding sequence is TGTGCCAGCAGTAGCGCCTCTACCTACGAGCAGTACTTC.

This clonotype came up many times. This rearrangement joins TRBV25-1 to TRBJ2-3; 9 bases match TRBD1. This CDR3 region has 13 residues. The germline V gene has CDR1 MGHDK and CDR2 SYGVNS. V trimming: 4 bases; J trimming: 4 bases; junction bases outside the gene matches: 0. The CDR3 sequence: CASSGQGADTQYF. Here the CDR3 DNA reads TGTGCCAGCAGTGGACAGGGGGCAGATACGCAGTATTTT.

As to this clonotype: One end of the junction varies from germline; a read error may be responsible. This chain joins TRBV13 and TRBJ1-1; 7 nucleotides match TRBD1. Germline CDR1 PRHDT, CDR2 FYEKMQ (reference sequence). The CDR3 extends over 16 amino acids. The CDR3 nucleotides read TGTGCCAGCAGCTCGACAGGGCAATACATGAACACTGAAGCTTACTTT. This translates into CASSSTGQYMNTEAYF.

This chain's CDR3 is CASSMSPGFEQYF. For the CDR3, the DNA is TGTGCCAGTAGTATGAGTCCGGGCTTCGAGCAGTACTTC. The gene calls are TRBV19 and TRBJ2-7; D gene uncertain. Germline CDR1 reads LNHDA; CDR2 reads SQIVND (reference sequence). V lost 3 bases to trimming and J lost 6 bases, with 12 bases between them. The CDR3 runs to 13 residues.

This clonotype was detected many times. The chain links TRBV12-3 or TRBV12-4 to TRBJ2-5, with 8 bases lining up with TRBD2. CDR3 length: 18 amino acids. V lost 4 bases to trimming and J lost 1 base; unmatched junction nucleotides: 14. The CDR3 DNA sequence: TGTGCCAGCAGTTCCTGGGTAGCGGGGACCAATTCCCAAGAGACCCAGTACTTC. Translation: CASSSWVAGTNSQETQYF.

This clonotype was seen repeatedly, ten times or more. This chain links TRBV10-3 with TRBJ1-5; 7 bases map to TRBD1. Looked up from germline, CDR1 is ENHRY and CDR2 is SYGVKD. Germline trimming cut 9 bases from V and 0 bases from J; bases unmatched to any gene: 2. The CDR3 consists of 13 residues. The CDR3 loop reads CAIGTVSNQPQHF. DNA for the CDR3: TGTGCCATAGGGACAGTTAGCAATCAGCCCCAGCATTTT.

This clonotype has ten or more counts. The junction and the germline gene differ at one end; a read error may be behind it. V is TRBV4-3 and J is TRBJ2-3; D may be TRBD2 (5 bases). There are 15 residues in the CDR3. Germline V CDR1 and CDR2: LGHNA, YSLEER. CDR3 bases: TGCGCCAGCACCCAAGAGGGCTATCCCACAGATACGCAGTATTTT. Its protein is CASTQEGYPTDTQYF.

The sample holds a few counts of this clonotype. The chain combines TRBV6-6 with TRBJ2-1, with 11 bases identical to TRBD1. CDR1 is MNHNY, CDR2 SVGAGI, per germline (reference sequence). The CDR3 is 16 residues long. Germline trimming cut 4 bases from V and 7 bases from J; bases unmatched to any gene: 9. The CDR3 here is CASSLGRDRGWNEQFF. CDR3 bases: TGTGCCAGCAGTTTAGGGCGGGACAGGGGGTGGAATGAGCAGTTCTTC.

This clonotype showed up just a few times. The rearrangement links TRBV23-1 to TRBJ2-7; D uncertain. TRBV23-1 is an open reading frame whose function is uncertain. Between the trimmed V and J ends, which lost 2 bases and 10 bases, there was a span of 6 bases. The CDR3 extends over 10 amino acids. CDR3: CASSQRGQYF. The DNA of the CDR3 is TGCGCCAGCAGTCAAAGAGGCCAGTACTTC.

This clonotype has more than one count but fewer than ten. The rearrangement links TRBV27 to TRBJ2-7; D gene uncertain. CDR3 length: 13 amino acids. The V and J ends lost 6 bases and 5 bases respectively, with 14 bases between them. Germline V lookup: CDR1 MNHEY, CDR2 SMNVEV (reference sequence). The CDR3 nucleotides read TGTGCCAGCAGCCCCAACCCTCCCAACGAGCAGTACTTC. This encodes CASSPNPPNEQYF.